The present TCR beta chain was sequenced within a study of cytomegalovirus exposure and HLA in healthy donors. Study in general: The use of the same platform for the roughly 110 validation repertoires and the 600 to 700 first-cohort repertoires was reported by a later analysis.

Germline CDR1 reads MGHRA; CDR2 reads YSYEKL. Trimming removed 0 bases at V and 11 bases at J, with 16 bases between. This CDR3 is 14 amino acids long. The donors were members of the validation cohort, which comprised 90 to 150 subjects and was separate from the first cohort of more than 500 subjects. Assay used: immunoSEQ multiplex PCR; TCRdb lists only in-frame clones, some missing. Seen here are 80,000 to 100,000 clones, just over 90% observed once, and the top ten hold about 2.2%. Sequencing used PBMCs. The TCR was taken from a man between 25 and 39 years old in good health and CMV-seronegative. The chain employs TRBV4-1 and TRBJ1-1, with D maybe TRBD1 (5 bases). The CDR3 is CASSQERLTDGAFF. The CDR3 DNA reads as TGCGCCAGCAGCCAAGAGAGGTTGACAGACGGGGCTTTCTTT.